The next 9 T cell receptor beta chains were all read from a single sample in a study of graft-versus-host responses after intestinal transplantation. These receptors have no identified antigens. Assay used: immunoSEQ multiplex PCR; TCRdb lists only in-frame clones, some missing. The profile shows around 110,000 clones, about nine tenths of them singletons. Source: unstimulated CD4+ T cells sorted from spleen or lymph node cells, taken before transplant. The receptors were gathered from a human donor who was the organ donor for an intestinal transplant.

The CDR3 nucleotides are TGTGCCAGCAGCGGGGGGTCCCCAGGGAAGCGCAGCAATCAGCCCCAGCATTTT. Its translation: CASSGGSPGKRSNQPQHF. The V call is TRBV5-5, the J call TRBJ1-5; D is perhaps TRBD1 (5 bases). Germline V gives CDR1 SGHKS, CDR2 YYEKEE (reference sequence). Trimming removed 4 bases from V and 1 base from J, with 21 bases in between. The length of the CDR3 is 18 residues.

The V gene is TRBV5-8, the J gene TRBJ2-1, with TRBD2 as a possible D gene (6 bases). The V gene's germline CDR1 is SGHTS and CDR2 YDEGEE. Deletions cut 4 bases from V and 3 bases from J, with 17 bases between. The CDR3 length is 16 residues. The CDR3 reads CASSVPSGTVYNEQFF. The CDR3 bases are TGTGCCAGCAGCGTACCCTCCGGGACTGTCTACAATGAGCAGTTCTTC.

The CDR3 protein is CAIKPSNLAGAISTDTQYF. CDR3 DNA sequence: TGTGCCATCAAGCCCTCAAATCTAGCGGGGGCGATTTCTACAGATACGCAGTATTTT. The rearrangement joins TRBV10-3 to TRBJ2-3, with TRBD2 matching 10 bases. The junction had 19 bases not matched to a gene; V was cut back by 7 bases and J by 3 bases. Germline CDR1 ENHRY, CDR2 SYGVKD. The CDR3 totals 19 residues.

The chain has TRBV4-2 and TRBJ2-5; possibly TRBD2 for D (6 bases). Germline V gene data show CDR1 as LGHNA and CDR2 as YNFKEQ. There are 14 residues in the CDR3. V was clipped by 2 bases and J by 0 bases, with 7 bases between them. CDR3 in DNA: TGTGCCAGCAGCCAAAGCGGGTACCAAGAGACCCAGTACTTC. This translates into CASSQSGYQETQYF.

This clone was seen only once. J is TRBJ1-1 and V is TRBV29-1; TRBD1 matches at 8 bases. This CDR3 spans 12 amino acids. Per the germline V gene, CDR1 is SQVTM and CDR2 is ANQGSEA. V shed 7 bases, J shed 4 bases, and the junction held 5 bases outside the gene matches. For the CDR3, the DNA is TGCAGCGGCAGGGGGCTCAGCACTGAAGCTTTCTTT. Translating it yields CSGRGLSTEAFF.

This chain uses TRBV19 with TRBJ1-5; 10 bases are a match to TRBD1. The trim removed 9 bases at V and 11 bases at J, leaving 16 bases unmatched. CDR3 length: 15 amino acids. Germline V gives CDR1 LNHDA, CDR2 SQIVND (reference sequence). CDR3 residues: CASREDRGKWKAQHF. The CDR3 nucleotides are TGTGCCAGCAGAGAGGACAGGGGGAAATGGAAGGCCCAGCATTTT.

Turning to this clone: Other DNA sequences of this sample code for an identical CDR3. This sequence joins TRBV11-2 and TRBJ2-1, with 10 nucleotides matching TRBD2. The CDR3 sequence is 15 residues long. V was pared by 0 bases and J by 9 bases, with 5 bases of the junction left unmatched. Germline V gene lookup returns CDR1 SGHAT and CDR2 FQNNGV. CDR3 in amino acids: CASSLDQRGGGEQFF. In DNA, the CDR3 is TGTGCCAGCAGCTTAGATCAGCGGGGGGGCGGTGAGCAGTTCTTC.

The chain has TRBV14 and TRBJ2-7; D is perhaps TRBD1 (7 bases). Germline V gene lookup returns CDR1 SGHDN and CDR2 FVKESK. This CDR3 has 14 amino acids. V was trimmed by 3 bases and J by 3 bases, leaving 12 bases between them. This CDR3 is CASSQAGQLYEQYF. CDR3 nucleotide sequence: TGTGCCAGCAGCCAGGCGGGACAGCTCTACGAGCAGTACTTC.

The DNA of the CDR3 is TGTGCCAGCAGCGAGGAGACAGATACGCAGTATTTT. This sequence encodes CASSEETDTQYF. J is TRBJ2-3 and V is TRBV25-1, with unresolved D. CDR3 length: 12 amino acids. V was trimmed by 6 bases and J by 3 bases, leaving 7 bases between them. Germline V gene data show CDR1 as MGHDK and CDR2 as SYGVNS.